One and the same sample provided the 19 T cell receptor beta chains below, sequenced in a study of blood T cell repertoires in COVID-19. Sequencing was performed with immunoSEQ multiplex PCR; in TCRdb, only in-frame clones are kept and a portion is missing. The sample has 60,000 to 85,000 clones, 70% to 80% seen once. The specimen was peripheral blood. Every receptor here comes from a man between 65 and 85 years old with acute or convalescent COVID-19.

The chain joins TRBV4-1 to TRBJ2-1; possible D gene TRBD2, 7 bases. This CDR3 is built from 13 residues. V was trimmed by 1 base and J by 10 bases, leaving 11 bases between them. Germline V gives CDR1 MGHRA, CDR2 YSYEKL. CDR3 DNA sequence: TGCGCCAGCAGCCAAGCCGGGGGGCACGAGCAGTTCTTC. Protein product: CASSQAGGHEQFF.

The V and J genes are TRBV6-6 and TRBJ2-7; 10 bases are a match to TRBD2. CDR3 length: 14 amino acids. V gave up 4 bases and J gave up 3 bases; unmatched junction bases: 3. Per the germline V gene, CDR1 is MNHNY and CDR2 is SVGAGI (reference sequence). The CDR3 nucleotides read TGTGCCAGCAGTTTGGAGCGGGAGGGCTACGAGCAGTACTTC. Its translation: CASSLEREGYEQYF.

The V gene is TRBV27, the J gene TRBJ2-1; 7 bases agree with TRBD1. Trimming cost V 6 bases and J 8 bases; bases outside gene matches: 7. This CDR3 is built from 13 residues. Germline V gene sequence: CDR1 MNHEY, CDR2 SMNVEV (reference sequence). The CDR3 reads CASRTGLQYEQFF. CDR3 DNA: TGTGCCAGCAGGACAGGGTTACAATATGAGCAGTTCTTC.

V and J are TRBV6-5 and TRBJ1-6, with D perhaps TRBD1 (5 bases). CDR1 and CDR2 from the germline V gene are MNHEY and SVGAGI. V lost 8 bases and J 7 bases, leaving 9 bases between the germline ends. CDR3 length: 12 amino acids. DNA of the CDR3: TGTGCCAGCCGGCGGGGGAATTCACCCCTCCACTTT. It encodes CASRRGNSPLHF.

This chain links TRBV28 with TRBJ2-5, with TRBD2 matching 7 bases. Germline trimming cut 7 bases from V and 2 bases from J; bases unmatched to any gene: 4. The CDR3 sequence is 13 residues long. CDR1 and CDR2 (germline): MDHEN, SYDVKM. The CDR3 is CASTRTSQETQYF. As DNA, the CDR3 is TGTGCCAGCACCCGGACTAGTCAAGAGACCCAGTACTTC.

The V and J genes are TRBV27 and TRBJ2-3, with TRBD1 identical over 9 bases. The germline gives CDR1 MNHEY, CDR2 SMNVEV (reference sequence). The CDR3 runs 13 residues. The J segment lost 4 bases and the V segment lost 8 bases, leaving 4 bases of the junction unmatched. DNA of the CDR3: TGTGCCAGCGCGACAGGGGGGGCAGATACGCAGTATTTT. This translates into CASATGGADTQYF.

This chain links TRBV12-3 or TRBV12-4 with TRBJ2-7, with a weak D call TRBD1 (5 bases). V was clipped by 5 bases and J by 3 bases, with 8 bases between them. This CDR3 region has 12 residues. The CDR3 sequence: CASSRQGYEQYF. CDR3 in DNA: TGTGCCAGCAGTAGGCAGGGCTACGAGCAGTACTTC.

This clone was counted only a few times. This chain connects TRBV7-8 to TRBJ1-1, with TRBD1 as a possible D gene (6 bases). CDR1 and CDR2 from the germline V gene are SGHVS and FQNEAQ. V lost 0 bases to trimming and J lost 4 bases, with 12 bases between them. The CDR3 sequence is 15 residues long. The CDR3 sequence is CASSLASGVFTEAFF. The CDR3 DNA reads TGTGCCAGCAGCTTAGCGTCAGGGGTTTTCACTGAAGCTTTCTTT.

The rearrangement joins TRBV6-5 to TRBJ1-1; possibly TRBD1 for D (6 bases). V was clipped by 6 bases and J by 1 base, with 9 bases between them. The CDR3 has 13 amino acids. The germline gives CDR1 MNHEY, CDR2 SVGAGI. The CDR3 DNA is TGTGCCAGCAGACGAGGGGGGAACACTGAAGCTTTCTTT. It is translated as CASRRGGNTEAFF.

The chain recombines TRBV5-1 with TRBJ2-1, with 12 bases that match TRBD2. Germline assignment: CDR1 SGHRS and CDR2 YFSETQ. Trimming at V came to 1 base and at J to 5 bases, leaving 7 bases not matched to a gene. This CDR3 spans 17 amino acids. CDR3 residues: CASSLLAGGTRHNEQFF. Here the CDR3 DNA reads TGCGCCAGCAGCTTGCTAGCGGGAGGGACAAGGCACAATGAGCAGTTCTTC.

The chain carries TRBV19 and TRBJ2-4, with TRBD1 identical over 7 bases. Germline assignment: CDR1 LNHDA and CDR2 SQIVND (reference sequence). The CDR3 length is 14 residues. V shed 6 bases and J 0 bases; nucleotides not matched to a gene: 2. The CDR3 DNA follows: TGTGCCAGTAGACAGGGGCTAGCCAAAAACATTCAGTACTTC. Protein sequence: CASRQGLAKNIQYF.

The chain combines TRBV15 with TRBJ1-5; 7 nucleotides line up with TRBD1. Losses at the gene ends were 5 bases for V and 3 bases for J; bases not matched to a gene: 7. This CDR3 contains 15 residues. Germline-derived CDR1 and CDR2 are LNHNV and YYDKDF (reference sequence). CDR3 in DNA: TGTGCCACCAGCGCCAGGGACAGCTCCAATCAGCCCCAGCATTTT. Amino acids: CATSARDSSNQPQHF.

The chain couples TRBV7-9 to TRBJ2-3, with 15 positions matching TRBD2. The length of the CDR3 is 17 residues. The junction had 7 bases not matched to a gene; V was cut back by 5 bases and J by 4 bases. Germline CDR1 reads SEHNR; CDR2 reads FQNEAQ (reference sequence). The CDR3 protein is CASSPGLAGGRADTQYF. In nucleotides, the CDR3 is TGTGCCAGCAGCCCGGGACTAGCGGGAGGAAGGGCAGATACGCAGTATTTT.

This rearrangement joins TRBV5-1 to TRBJ2-7; a possible D gene is TRBD1 (6 bases). The CDR3 is 13 amino acids. Between the trimmed V and J ends, which lost 3 bases and 3 bases, there was a span of 10 bases. Per the germline V gene, CDR1 is SGHRS and CDR2 is YFSETQ. This CDR3 is CASSYRDNYEQYF. In DNA, the CDR3 is TGCGCCAGCAGCTACCGGGACAACTACGAGCAGTACTTC.

This clone has just one count. V usage is TRBV29-1 and J usage is TRBJ2-5; perhaps TRBD1 as D (6 bases). The CDR3 contains 13 residues. Germline V gives CDR1 SQVTM, CDR2 ANQGSEA. Between the trimmed V and J ends, which lost 4 bases and 2 bases, there was a span of 11 bases. The CDR3 nucleotides read TGCAGCGTTGGTCAGGGGATTCAAGAGACCCAGTACTTC. Translation: CSVGQGIQETQYF.

CDR3 sequence (DNA): TGTGCCAGTTCTCGGGGGGCGCAGGAGGAGACCCAGTACTTC. It yields the protein CASSRGAQEETQYF. The chain is built from TRBV4-2 and TRBJ2-5, with a tentative D call TRBD2 (7 bases). Between the trimmed V and J ends, which lost 9 bases and 5 bases, there was a span of 19 bases. In germline, CDR1 is LGHNA, CDR2 YNFKEQ. This CDR3 comprises 14 residues.

This rearrangement joins TRBV28 to TRBJ2-2, with D uncertain. Trimming removed 5 bases at V and 2 bases at J, with 3 bases between. CDR3 length: 12 amino acids. CDR1 and CDR2 from the germline V gene are MDHEN and SYDVKM. In DNA form, the CDR3 reads TGTGCCAGCAGTCAAAACACCGGGGAGCTGTTTTTT. As protein: CASSQNTGELFF. Based on the CDR3 plus reference TRBV28 and TRBJ2-2, the full variable domain is DVKVTQSSRYLVKRTGEKVFLECVQDMDHENMFWYRQDPGLGLRLIYFSYDVKMKEKGDIPEGYSVSREKKERFSLILESASTNQTSMYLCASSQNTGELFFGEGSRLTVL.

This chain connects TRBV10-3 to TRBJ1-2; 10 nucleotides align to TRBD1. The CDR3 consists of 13 residues. Germline V CDR1 and CDR2: ENHRY, SYGVKD. The V segment lost 5 bases and the J segment 8 bases; nucleotides outside the gene matches: 5. CDR3: CAISPDRGQGYTF. For the CDR3, the DNA is TGTGCCATCAGTCCTGACAGGGGGCAGGGCTACACCTTC.

This clone showed up just once. The genes are TRBV2 and TRBJ1-4, with D hard to call. Germline CDR1 reads SNHLY; CDR2 reads FYNNEI. The CDR3 is 13 amino acids. Deletions cut 4 bases from V and 3 bases from J, with 6 bases between. The CDR3: CASSVSPNEKLFF. The CDR3 DNA reads TGTGCCAGCAGTGTTAGCCCTAATGAAAAACTGTTTTTT.